This T cell receptor beta chain was recovered during a study of T cell changes during pregnancy in multiple sclerosis. Assay used: immunoSEQ multiplex PCR; TCRdb lists only in-frame clones, some missing. The data hold about 45,000 clones, with roughly 95% observed a single time. CDR3 length equals 16 residues. The V and J ends lost 1 base and 2 bases respectively, with 12 bases between them. Germline lookup yields CDR1 SNHLY and CDR2 FYNNEI. The sequenced sample was peripheral blood, obtained in the second trimester of pregnancy. J is TRBJ2-4 and V is TRBV2; D is undetermined. The clonotype comes from a female donor with multiple sclerosis, enrolled in a pregnancy study. The CDR3 region has the DNA TGTGCCAGCAGTGAAGTCCCAGGCTGGTCCAAAAACATTCAGTACTTC. This gives the protein CASSEVPGWSKNIQYF.